This is a list of T cell receptor beta chains from one sample in a study of blood T cell repertoires in COVID-19. This table comes from immunoSEQ multiplex PCR, and its TCRdb copy is limited to in-frame clones, with some not included. The sample comprises 300,000 to 400,000 clones, approximately 86% of which are singletons, and less than 9% rests with the top ten. Input material: peripheral blood. The receptors shown here come from a woman aged 55-70 years with COVID-19, enrolled during active disease. Both conserved end residues are part of each CDR3. The D gene is left open where the match is weak. Clone sizes are given selectively: once, few, many, or a class where the clone is expanded.

abundance,j_gene,v_gene,d_gene,CDR3aa,CDR3nt
once,TRBJ2-3,TRBV6-4,NA,CASSVDAGTGTQYF,TGTGCCAGCAGTGTGGACGCGGGGACGGGTACGCAGTATTTT
NA,TRBJ1-6,TRBV10-3,NA,CAISEVDSDNSPLHF,TGTGCCATCAGTGAGGTGGACAGTGATAATTCACCCCTCCACTTT
NA,TRBJ1-1,TRBV7-9,NA,CASSLGGSGNTEAFF,TGTGCCAGCAGCTTAGGGGGCTCGGGGAACACTGAAGCTTTCTTT
NA,TRBJ2-3,TRBV5-4,TRBD1,CASSWRGGAGDTQYF,TGTGCCAGCAGCTGGAGAGGGGGCGCCGGGGATACGCAGTATTTT
NA,TRBJ2-5,TRBV3-1/TRBV3-2,TRBD1,CASSQKTGGARYGTQETQYF,TGTGCCAGCAGCCAAAAGACAGGGGGCGCAAGGTACGGGACCCAAGAGACCCAGTACTTC
NA,TRBJ1-1,TRBV19,NA,CASRIQEGVNTEAFF,TGTGCCAGTAGGATCCAGGAGGGTGTGAACACTGAAGCTTTCTTT
few,TRBJ1-3,TRBV5-1,NA,CASSLDTEGNTIYF,TGCGCCAGCAGCTTAGACACAGAGGGAAACACCATATATTTT
NA,TRBJ2-5,TRBV18,TRBD2,CASSLTSGGYQETQYF,TGTGCCAGCTCGCTTACTAGCGGGGGGTACCAAGAGACCCAGTACTTC
NA,TRBJ2-4,TRBV7-2,TRBD1,CASSSGGQGANIQYF,TGTGCCAGCAGCTCTGGAGGACAGGGGGCGAACATTCAGTACTTC
NA,TRBJ1-2,TRBV24-1,NA,CATSDHDRNYGYTF,TGTGCCACCAGTGACCACGACAGAAACTATGGCTACACCTTC
NA,TRBJ2-1,TRBV24-1,NA,CATSDPGTNEQFF,TGTGCCACCAGTGACCCCGGGACAAATGAGCAGTTCTTC
NA,TRBJ2-5,TRBV11-3,TRBD2,CASLPRGGETQYF,TGTGCCAGCCTCCCACGCGGGGGAGAGACCCAGTACTTC
NA,TRBJ1-3,TRBV9,NA,CASSKREQPVISGNTIYF,TGTGCCAGCAGCAAGCGGGAGCAGCCCGTCATTTCTGGAAACACCATATATTTT
NA,TRBJ1-1,TRBV7-2,NA,CASSSRGSYTEAFF,TGTGCCAGCAGCAGCCGGGGGAGCTACACTGAAGCTTTCTTT
NA,TRBJ2-1,TRBV20-1,TRBD2,CSATSGGFF,TGCAGTGCTACTAGCGGGGGGTTCTTC
NA,TRBJ1-1,TRBV5-4,NA,CASSSDTNTEAFF,TGTGCCAGCAGCTCGGACACGAACACTGAAGCTTTCTTT
NA,TRBJ1-4,TRBV18,NA,CASSPGQLNEKLFF,TGTGCCAGCTCACCGGGGCAGCTCAATGAAAAACTGTTTTTT
NA,TRBJ2-7,TRBV2,TRBD2,CASSPSHLAGDPNEQYF,TGTGCCAGCAGCCCCTCCCATCTAGCGGGGGATCCCAACGAGCAGTACTTC
NA,TRBJ2-1,TRBV11-2,NA,CASSPDQGGSYNEQFF,TGTGCCAGCAGCCCCGATCAGGGAGGCTCCTACAATGAGCAGTTCTTC
NA,TRBJ2-7,TRBV19,NA,CASSIAAISSYEQYF,TGTGCCAGTAGTATTGCGGCGATAAGCTCCTACGAGCAGTACTTC